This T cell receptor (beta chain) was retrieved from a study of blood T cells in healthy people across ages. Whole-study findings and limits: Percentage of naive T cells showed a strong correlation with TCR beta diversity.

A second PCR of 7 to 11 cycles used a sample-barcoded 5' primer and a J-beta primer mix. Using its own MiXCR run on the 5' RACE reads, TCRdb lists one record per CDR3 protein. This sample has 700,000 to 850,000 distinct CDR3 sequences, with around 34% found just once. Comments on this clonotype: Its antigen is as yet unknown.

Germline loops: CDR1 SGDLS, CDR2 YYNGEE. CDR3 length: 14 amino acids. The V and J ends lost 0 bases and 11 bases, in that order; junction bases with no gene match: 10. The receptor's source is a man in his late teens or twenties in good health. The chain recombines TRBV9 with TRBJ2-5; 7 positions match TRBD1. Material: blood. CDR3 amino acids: CASSVGDREIEQYF. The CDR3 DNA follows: TGTGCCAGCAGCGTAGGAGACAGGGAAATAGAGCAGTACTTC.